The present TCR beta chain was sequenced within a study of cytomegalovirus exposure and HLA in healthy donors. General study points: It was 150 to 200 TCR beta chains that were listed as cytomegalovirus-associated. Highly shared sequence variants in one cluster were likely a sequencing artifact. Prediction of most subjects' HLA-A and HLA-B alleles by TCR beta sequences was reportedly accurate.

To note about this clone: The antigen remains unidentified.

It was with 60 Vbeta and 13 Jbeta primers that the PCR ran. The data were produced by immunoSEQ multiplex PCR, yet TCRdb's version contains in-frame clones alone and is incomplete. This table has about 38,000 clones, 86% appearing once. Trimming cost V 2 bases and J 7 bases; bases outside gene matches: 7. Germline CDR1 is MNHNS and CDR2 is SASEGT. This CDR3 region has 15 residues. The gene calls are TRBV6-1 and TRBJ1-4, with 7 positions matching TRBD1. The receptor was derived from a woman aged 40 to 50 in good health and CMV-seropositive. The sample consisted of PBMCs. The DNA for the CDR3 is TGTGCCAGCAGTGAAAGGTGGGCAGGGGGTGAAAAACTGTTTTTT. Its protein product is CASSERWAGGEKLFF.